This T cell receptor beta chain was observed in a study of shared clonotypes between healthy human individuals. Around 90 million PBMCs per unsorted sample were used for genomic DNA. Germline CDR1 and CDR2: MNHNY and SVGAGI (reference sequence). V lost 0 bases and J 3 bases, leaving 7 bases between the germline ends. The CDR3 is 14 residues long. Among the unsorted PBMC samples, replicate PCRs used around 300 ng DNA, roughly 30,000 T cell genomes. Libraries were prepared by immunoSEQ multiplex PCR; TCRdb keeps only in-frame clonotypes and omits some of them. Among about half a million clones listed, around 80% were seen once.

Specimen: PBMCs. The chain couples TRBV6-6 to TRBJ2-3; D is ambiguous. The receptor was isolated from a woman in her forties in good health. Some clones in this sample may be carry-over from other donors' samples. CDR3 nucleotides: TGTGCCAGCAGTTACTCCCAGACTACAGATACGCAGTATTTT. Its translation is CASSYSQTTDTQYF.